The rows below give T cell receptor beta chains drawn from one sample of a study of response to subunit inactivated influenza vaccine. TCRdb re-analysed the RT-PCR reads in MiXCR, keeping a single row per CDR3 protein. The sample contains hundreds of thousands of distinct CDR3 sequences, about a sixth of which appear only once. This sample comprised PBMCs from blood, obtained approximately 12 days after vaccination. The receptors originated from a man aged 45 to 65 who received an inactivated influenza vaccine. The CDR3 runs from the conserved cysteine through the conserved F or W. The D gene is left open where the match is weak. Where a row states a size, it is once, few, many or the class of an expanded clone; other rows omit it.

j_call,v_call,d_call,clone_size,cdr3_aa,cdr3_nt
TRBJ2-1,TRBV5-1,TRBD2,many,CASSAGLAGGIDEQFF,TGCGCCAGCAGCGCGGGACTAGCGGGAGGTATTGATGAGCAGTTCTTC
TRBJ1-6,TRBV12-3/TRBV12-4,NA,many,CASSFKGGNSPLHF,TGTGCCAGCAGTTTTAAGGGAGGAAATTCACCCCTCCACTTT
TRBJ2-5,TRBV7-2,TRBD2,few,CASSLAVLAGAQETQYF,TGTGCCAGCAGCTTAGCAGTCCTAGCGGGGGCCCAAGAGACCCAGTACTTC
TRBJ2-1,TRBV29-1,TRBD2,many,CSVASGRSYNEQFF,TGCAGCGTTGCCAGCGGGAGATCCTACAATGAGCAGTTCTTC
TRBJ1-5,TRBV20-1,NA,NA,CSANVPDGNQPQHF,TGCAGTGCTAACGTACCGGACGGAAATCAGCCCCAGCATTTT
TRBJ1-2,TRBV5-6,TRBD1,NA,CASRRLDRGVYGYTF,TGTGCCAGCAGACGTTTAGACAGGGGCGTCTATGGCTACACCTTC
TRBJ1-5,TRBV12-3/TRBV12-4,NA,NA,CASSLSGPSNQPQHF,TGTGCCAGCAGTTTATCGGGTCCCAGCAATCAGCCCCAGCATTTT
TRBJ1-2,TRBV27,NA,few,CASSPHQANYGYTF,TGTGCCAGCAGCCCCCATCAGGCTAACTATGGCTACACCTTC
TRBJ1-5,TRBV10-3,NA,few,CAIREVSNQPQHF,TGTGCCATCCGAGAGGTTAGCAATCAGCCCCAGCATTTT
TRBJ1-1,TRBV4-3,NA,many,CASSPGYDGSEAFF,TGCGCCAGCAGCCCGGGGTACGATGGGTCTGAAGCTTTCTTT
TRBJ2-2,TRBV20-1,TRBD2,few,CSTGTSGVTGELFF,TGCAGTACCGGGACTAGCGGAGTAACCGGGGAGCTGTTTTTT
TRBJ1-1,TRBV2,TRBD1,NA,CASPGQGATEAFF,TGTGCCAGCCCTGGACAGGGGGCCACTGAAGCTTTCTTT
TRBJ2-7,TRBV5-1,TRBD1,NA,CASSPFPNRDRGYEQYF,TGCGCCAGCAGCCCATTTCCGAACCGGGACAGGGGGTACGAGCAGTACTTC
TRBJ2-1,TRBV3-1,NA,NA,CASSTHRVYPWDEQFF,TGTGCCAGCAGCACCCACAGGGTCTACCCTTGGGATGAGCAGTTCTTC
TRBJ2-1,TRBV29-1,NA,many,CSVEGFFLLGRESAYNEQFF,TGCAGCGTTGAAGGATTTTTCCTCCTTGGTCGGGAGTCAGCGTACAATGAGCAGTTCTTC
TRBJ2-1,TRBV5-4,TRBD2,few,CASSFRQGLAGDSNNEQFF,TGTGCCAGCAGCTTTCGACAGGGACTAGCGGGAGATAGCAACAATGAGCAGTTCTTC
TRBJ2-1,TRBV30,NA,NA,CAWDDTDSNNEQFF,TGTGCCTGGGACGATACCGACAGTAACAATGAGCAGTTCTTC
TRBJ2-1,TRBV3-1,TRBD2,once,CASSQDWGRARNEQFF,TGTGCCAGCAGCCAAGATTGGGGGAGGGCCCGGAATGAGCAGTTCTTC
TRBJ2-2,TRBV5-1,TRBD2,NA,CASSLSGGTINTGELFF,TGCGCCAGCAGCTTGAGCGGGGGCACGATTAACACCGGGGAGCTGTTTTTT
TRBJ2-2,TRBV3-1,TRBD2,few,CASSPLLAGEPGELFF,TGTGCCAGCAGCCCACTACTAGCGGGAGAGCCCGGGGAGCTGTTTTTT
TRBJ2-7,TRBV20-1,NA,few,CSASLEAGYEQYF,TGCAGTGCTAGCCTTGAAGCCGGGTACGAGCAGTACTTC
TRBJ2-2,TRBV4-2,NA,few,CASNQLGNTGELFF,TGTGCCAGCAACCAATTGGGGAACACCGGGGAGCTGTTTTTT
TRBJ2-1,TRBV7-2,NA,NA,CASGSGLKGNEQFF,TGTGCCAGCGGAAGCGGGCTAAAAGGCAATGAGCAGTTCTTC
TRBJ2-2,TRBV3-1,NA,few,CASSQAPAGELFF,TGTGCCAGCAGCCAAGCCCCTGCCGGGGAGCTGTTTTTT